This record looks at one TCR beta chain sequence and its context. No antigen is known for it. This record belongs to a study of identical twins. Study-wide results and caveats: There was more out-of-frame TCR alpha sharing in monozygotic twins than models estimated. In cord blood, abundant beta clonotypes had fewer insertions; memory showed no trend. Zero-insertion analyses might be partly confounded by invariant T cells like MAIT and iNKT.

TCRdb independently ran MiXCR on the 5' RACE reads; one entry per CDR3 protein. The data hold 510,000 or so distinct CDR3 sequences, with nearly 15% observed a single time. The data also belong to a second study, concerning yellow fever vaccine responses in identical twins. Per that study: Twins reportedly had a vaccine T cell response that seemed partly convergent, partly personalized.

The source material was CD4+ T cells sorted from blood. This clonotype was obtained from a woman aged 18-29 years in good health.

The CDR3 nucleotides are TGCGCCAGCAGCTTGCAGACAGGGGGATTCGCTGAAGCTTTCTTT. This encodes CASSLQTGGFAEAFF. The gene calls are TRBV5-1 and TRBJ1-1, with TRBD1 identical over 9 bases. The CDR3 loop spans 15 amino acids. Germline V lookup: CDR1 SGHRS, CDR2 YFSETQ. The ends lost 1 base at V and 6 bases at J; junction bases unmatched: 7.